This T cell receptor beta chain was observed in a study of T cells in Graves' hyperthyroidism and ophthalmopathy. Those with hyperthyroidism were 18 to 65 years old, newly diagnosed, and ill for under 2 months. This CDR3 is 17 amino acids long. Trimming pared 3 bases from V and 0 bases from J, leaving 16 bases between. Germline-derived CDR1 and CDR2 are MDHEN and SYDVKM. This clonotype was counted ten times or more. Researchers amplified the TCR beta CDR3 regions from RNA transcripts. TCR CDR3 regions were first amplified by RT-PCR with HTBI primers. TCRdb reanalysed the multiplex PCR reads using MiXCR and keeps one entry per CDR3 protein. The sample consists of about 740,000 distinct CDR3 sequences, 12% to 15% of them appearing once.

The receptor was isolated from a woman aged 18-29 years with Graves' hyperthyroidism. The J gene is TRBJ2-3, the V gene TRBV28; D is undetermined. The sequencing input was blood. CDR3 in DNA: TGTGCCAGCAGTTTTTCCGCGACGGACGCTAGCACAGATACGCAGTATTTT. Translated: CASSFSATDASTDTQYF. Combining the CDR3 with reference TRBV28 and TRBJ2-3 gives the whole variable domain DVKVTQSSRYLVKRTGEKVFLECVQDMDHENMFWYRQDPGLGLRLIYFSYDVKMKEKGDIPEGYSVSREKKERFSLILESASTNQTSMYLCASSFSATDASTDTQYFGPGTRLTVL.